These 13 T cell receptor beta chains were sequenced from one sample in a study of cytomegalovirus exposure and HLA in healthy donors. The method was immunoSEQ multiplex PCR; TCRdb's version includes in-frame clones alone and lacks a portion of them. Of around 300,000 clones listed, roughly 86% are singletons. Sequencing was done on a sample of PBMCs. These receptors all stem from a man aged 30 to 39 in good health and CMV-seronegative.

The gene calls are TRBV27 and TRBJ1-4, with D possibly matching TRBD1 (5 bases). Trimming removed 3 bases at V and 5 bases at J, with 10 bases between. CDR3 size: 14 residues. From germline, CDR1 is MNHEY and CDR2 SMNVEV (reference sequence). The CDR3 DNA reads as TGTGCCAGCAGTTTGCGGGGGGGGAATGAAAAACTGTTTTTT. It specifies CASSLRGGNEKLFF.

This clone was detected once. This chain connects TRBV19 to TRBJ1-2, with a weak D call TRBD1 (5 bases). V was clipped by 6 bases and J by 8 bases, with 13 bases between them. In germline, CDR1 is LNHDA, CDR2 SQIVND (reference sequence). The CDR3 is 12 residues long. CDR3: CASRRGDWGYTF. The CDR3 DNA reads as TGTGCCAGTAGAAGAGGGGACTGGGGCTACACCTTC.

As for this clone: The same CDR3 is also encoded by other DNA sequences in this sample. The chain links TRBV5-1 to TRBJ2-7, with D uncertain. V was clipped by 3 bases and J by 0 bases, with 4 bases between them. Germline assignment: CDR1 SGHRS and CDR2 YFSETQ. The CDR3 runs to 12 residues. The CDR3 reads CASSSSSYEQYF. DNA for the CDR3: TGCGCCAGCAGCTCTAGCTCCTACGAGCAGTACTTC.

The chain links TRBV14 to TRBJ1-2; D not resolved. The CDR3 loop spans 16 amino acids. Germline values: CDR1 SGHDN, CDR2 FVKESK. Trimming removed 4 bases at V and 7 bases at J, with 22 bases between. CDR3 amino acids: CASSPLLGRSALGYTF. The CDR3 coding sequence is TGTGCCAGCAGCCCTCTTCTCGGCAGGTCAGCACTTGGCTACACCTTC. The full variable domain, in which reference TRBV14 and TRBJ1-2 provide the parts outside the CDR3, is EAGVTQFPSHSVIEKGQTVTLRCDPISGHDNLYWYRRVMGKEIKFLLHFVKESKQDESGMPNNRFLAERTGGTYSTLKVQPAELEDSGVYFCASSPLLGRSALGYTFGSGTRLTVV.

This clone was seen only once. This chain connects TRBV7-2 to TRBJ1-1; 10 bases are shared with TRBD1. The germline V gene has CDR1 SGHTA and CDR2 FQGNSA. The CDR3 totals 15 residues. V dropped 2 bases and J dropped 8; count of bases not matched to a gene: 8. The CDR3 nucleotides are TGTGCCAGCAGCTTAACCGGGACAGGGGTAGGAGAAGCTTTCTTT. Residues: CASSLTGTGVGEAFF.

The chain has TRBV11-2 and TRBJ2-7; 7 positions agree with TRBD1. The V gene end was trimmed by 4 bases and the J gene end by 6 bases; junction bases not matched to a gene: 15. CDR3 length: 16 residues. Germline-derived CDR1 and CDR2 are SGHAT and FQNNGV. The CDR3 reads CASSSTPGTAEGEQYF. CDR3 DNA: TGTGCCAGCAGCTCCACGCCCGGGACAGCCGAGGGCGAGCAGTACTTC.

This clone was detected only once. This chain connects TRBV4-3 to TRBJ2-7; 8 bases map to TRBD1. V was clipped by 4 bases and J by 3 bases; unmatched bases: 8. The CDR3 is 15 amino acids. The V gene's germline CDR1 is LGHNA and CDR2 YSLEER. CDR3 amino acids: CASSRRPGGIYEQYF. In DNA, the CDR3 is TGCGCCAGCAGCCGAAGGCCAGGGGGCATCTACGAGCAGTACTTC.

This rearrangement joins TRBV7-9 to TRBJ2-3, with a weak D call TRBD1 (5 bases). In germline, CDR1 is SEHNR, CDR2 FQNEAQ (reference sequence). Trimming removed 1 base from V and 9 bases from J, with 11 bases in between. The CDR3 loop spans 13 amino acids. The CDR3 spells CASSLVTEKTQYF. The CDR3 region has the DNA TGTGCCAGCAGCTTAGTGACAGAAAAGACGCAGTATTTT. Filled out from reference TRBV7-9 and TRBJ2-3, the complete variable domain reads DTGVSQNPRHKITKRGQNVTFRCDPISEHNRLYWYRQTLGQGPEFLTYFQNEAQLEKSRLLSDRFSAERPKGSFSTLEIQRTEQGDSAMYLCASSLVTEKTQYFGPGTRLTVL.

The V and J genes are TRBV18 and TRBJ1-6, with 11 bases that match TRBD1. Per the germline V gene, CDR1 is KGHSH and CDR2 is LQKENI. The CDR3 has 17 amino acids. The J segment lost 7 bases and the V segment lost 2 bases, leaving 7 bases of the junction unmatched. CDR3 bases: TGTGCCAGCTCACCAGTCCCGGGACAGGGGGAGAATTCACCCCTCCACTTT. This gives the protein CASSPVPGQGENSPLHF.

The CDR3 coding sequence is TGTGCGAGCGGGGGCCCTAACACCGGGGAGCTGTTTTTT. Residues: CASGGPNTGELFF. This sequence joins TRBV5-5 and TRBJ2-2; 8 nucleotides align to TRBD2. The CDR3 is 13 amino acids. Germline V CDR1 and CDR2: SGHKS, YYEKEE (reference sequence).

The sample holds a few counts of this clone. V usage is TRBV19 and J usage is TRBJ1-5; D is undetermined. This CDR3 comprises 13 residues. Germline V gives CDR1 LNHDA, CDR2 SQIVND (reference sequence). V lost 8 bases and J lost 2, with 10 bases in between. CDR3 region: CASAREGNQPQHF. CDR3 DNA sequence: TGTGCCAGTGCACGTGAGGGCAATCAGCCCCAGCATTTT. The full variable domain, in which reference TRBV19 and TRBJ1-5 provide the parts outside the CDR3, is DGGITQSPKYLFRKEGQNVTLSCEQNLNHDAMYWYRQDPGQGLRLIYYSQIVNDFQKGDIAEGYSVSREKKESFPLTVTSAQKNPTAFYLCASAREGNQPQHFGDGTRLSIL.

This clone has only one observation. The chain combines TRBV9 with TRBJ2-2, with 8 bases matching TRBD1. With V trimmed by 5 bases and J by 6 bases, 12 bases remained unmatched. Germline V CDR1 and CDR2: SGDLS, YYNGEE. The CDR3 totals 16 residues. The CDR3 DNA is TGTGCCAGCAGAGAGATTGGACAGGGCAGTTCCGGGGAGCTGTTTTTT. Its protein is CASREIGQGSSGELFF.

This clone was seen more than once but under ten times. For the CDR3, the DNA is TGTGCCAGCAGGCCGGGACAGGGGGCCCGTGGCTACACCTTC. Translating it yields CASRPGQGARGYTF. This chain links TRBV5-4 with TRBJ1-2, with 12 bases fitting TRBD1. The germline gives CDR1 SGHNT, CDR2 YYREEE (reference sequence). The CDR3 totals 14 residues. Trimming took 5 bases from V and 7 from J; bases not matched to a gene: 6.